This T cell receptor beta chain was found in a study of graft-versus-host responses after intestinal transplantation. Overall study context: All of the recipients had induction that used anti-thymocyte globulin, then tacrolimus and steroids for approximately 3 years. Findings and caveats of the study: Subjects displaying graft-donor T cell macrochimerism possessed elevated graft-versus-host to host-versus-graft clonal ratios inside allografts.

Co-plating was performed using 200,000 CFSE-labeled responder cells and 200,000 irradiated, violet-dye-labeled stimulator cells. Once the reaction had ended, proliferating CFSE-low CD3+CD4+ and CD3+CD8+ responders were sorted. The table lists this clone with a few counts. With 5 bases clipped from V and 4 bases from J, the junction kept 10 bases outside the gene matches. Germline lookup yields CDR1 SGHVS and CDR2 FNYEAQ. This CDR3 has 16 amino acids. The data were produced by immunoSEQ multiplex PCR, yet TCRdb's version contains in-frame clones alone and is incomplete. The repertoire holds about 14,000 clones, with 30% to 40% as singletons.

The chain carries TRBV7-6 and TRBJ2-3; 9 bases line up with TRBD2. The sequence was collected from a human patient who received an intestinal transplant. The input for sequencing was alloreactive CD8+ T cells from a mixed lymphocyte reaction culture, taken before intestinal transplant. Sample subset: CFSE-low proliferating T cells sorted from approximately six-day pre-transplant mixed lymphocyte reaction (GvH or HvG direction). The CDR3: CASSDSGGGAPDTQYF. CDR3 sequence (DNA): TGTGCCAGCAGCGACTCTGGCGGGGGGGCCCCAGATACGCAGTATTTT. The variable domain in full, with the rest retrieved from reference TRBV7-6 and TRBJ2-3, is GAGVSQSPRYKVTKRGQDVALRCDPISGHVSLYWYRQALGQGPEFLTYFNYEAQQDKSGLPNDRFSAERPEGSISTLTIQRTEQRDSAMYRCASSDSGGGAPDTQYFGPGTRLTVL.